This TCR beta chain was sequenced for a study of blood T cell repertoires in COVID-19 (dated by TCRdb to 2020 to 2022). For the wider study: Samples covering the acute and convalescent phases of COVID-19 were provided by collaborators in the United States, Italy and Spain. Samples came from the ongoing ImmuneRACE study (first 160 participants) plus 1,254 subjects from 6 global collaborators. The repertoires were released in a freely available public database meant as a resource for research on the immune response to SARS-CoV-2. Deeply sampled blood TCRbeta repertoires from subjects exposed to, actively infected with, or recovered from COVID-19 were included in the dataset. Where available, HLA class I and class II types were obtained from metadata supplied by the sample provider rather than from assay-based typing. Sample metadata almost always included a de-identified subject ID, COVID-19 status, age in years and sex. The material from the prospective study consisted of cDNA or gDNA derived from T cells, B-cell-depleted T cells, or PBMCs. Study-level results and caveats: How much clinical and demographic metadata was included differed by source and by participant, and the metadata was provided uncurated.

After removal of 8 bases from V and 5 bases from J, the junction retains 8 bases not matched to a gene. CDR1 is given as MGHRA and CDR2 as YSYEKL, both from the germline V gene. Its CDR3 holds 14 amino acids, cysteine through phenylalanine. The entry retains the CDR3 DNA only, 42 bases that are in frame from base 1. Note on this clone: Its antigen specificity is not known. No clone much larger than this one lies a single base away; base qualities are absent.

Whole blood was collected in K2EDTA tubes by collaborating institutions according to the institutions' own protocols. Collaborator samples were shipped for TCRbeta analysis as frozen whole blood, isolated PBMCs, or DNA extracted from either sample type. TCRbeta CDR3 regions were amplified from genomic DNA by means of the immunoSEQ Assay, a bias-controlled multiplex PCR. On the study's bioinformatics: Nucleated cell counts per sample were estimated from amplification of reference gene primers within the assay. To quantify the absolute abundance of each unique TCRbeta CDR3 rearrangement, sequence reads were collapsed and filtered. Productive Simpson clonality was computed per sample as the square root of Simpson's diversity index over productive rearrangements. Sourced from immuneACCESS, this table was stored by TCRdb with only in-frame sequences that have V and J called. A share of the clones is absent; for the studies checked, an unresolved V gene accounts for under half, and the remainder has no known explanation. From that table come the V and J calls and clone size; the DNA was used to work out D and trimming. Across this sample there are roughly 130,000 clones, with about four fifths seen only once. Roughly 15% of the sample is held by the ten biggest clonotypes.

This chain joins TRBV4-1 to TRBJ2-2; TRBD1 lines up with 7 middle nucleotides. This clonotype was sampled from a woman aged 45-65 years with acute or convalescent COVID-19. The sequencing input was peripheral blood. The CDR3 region reads CASLDRAGTGELFF. The sequenced DNA is TGCGCCAGCCTCGACAGGGCAGGAACCGGGGAGCTGTTTTTT.